This T cell receptor (beta chain) was identified during a study of OX40 agonist ivuxolimab in advanced cancers. The study, taken as a whole, reports: CD8+ T cells showed, on average, more clonal expansion than CD4+ cells.

Cycle 7 day 1, cycle 4 day 1, and baseline were the timepoints at which blood was sampled. Assay used: immunoSEQ multiplex PCR; TCRdb lists only in-frame clones, some missing. The table has under 25,000 clones, 84% seen once. Germline V CDR1 and CDR2: MNHEY, SMNVEV (reference sequence). Deletions cut 6 bases from V and 0 bases from J, with 17 bases between. The CDR3 runs 16 residues. In its sample, this clone was seen once. What it binds is unknown. This TCR was recovered from an adult with an advanced solid tumor such as melanoma, head and neck, liver or kidney cancer. The rearrangement uses TRBV27 and TRBJ1-1; a weak D match, TRBD1 (6 bases). The sample consisted of CD4+ or CD8+ T cells sorted from blood, taken in a trial of the OX40 agonist ivuxolimab. CDR3 in amino acids: CASRWSGGGVNTEAFF. CDR3 nucleotide sequence: TGTGCCAGCAGGTGGTCGGGGGGCGGAGTGAACACTGAAGCTTTCTTT.